The clone carrying this T cell receptor beta chain was found many times. This entry comes from a study of patients and donors after allogeneic stem cell transplantation. TCRdb reprocessed the RT-PCR reads with MiXCR, giving one entry per CDR3 protein. The table includes about 400,000 distinct CDR3 sequences, about a sixth detected once. The V and J ends lost 4 bases and 4 bases, in that order; junction bases with no gene match: 7. This CDR3 contains 15 residues. Per germline, CDR1 MNHNS and CDR2 SASEGT. V gene TRBV6-1 combines with J gene TRBJ1-2; 9 nucleotides match TRBD1. Sequencing was performed on blood, either unsorted or a sorted T cell fraction (not recorded which). This TCR was recovered from a human donor who was either an allogeneic HSCT recipient or a stem cell or donor lymphocyte infusion donor (not recorded which). It is not recorded whose cells these are; they may come from a transplant donor. The CDR3 DNA is TGTGCCAGCAGTGCAACAGGGGGCGAGGGCTATGGCTACACCTTC. Translated: CASSATGGEGYGYTF.